A selection of T cell receptor beta chains follows, all from one sample in a study of T cell responses to AZD1222 COVID-19 vaccine. Profiling relied on immunoSEQ multiplex PCR, and the TCRdb table lists in-frame clones only, not all of them. The sample has approximately 120,000 clones, roughly 93% seen once; the top ten hold 0.85% to 0.95%. The sequencing used peripheral blood, collected on day 0 of AZD1222 vaccination. These receptors originate from an adult in good health. CDR3s leave out the opening cysteine and the closing phenylalanine or tryptophan.

TRBJ2-5 | TRBV10-3 | AISEGQAAQETQY
TRBJ2-1 | TRBV5-1 | ASSLLNEQF
TRBJ1-2 | TRBV5-1 | ASSLGQSSPYGYT
TRBJ2-2 | TRBV5-1 | ASSPEPTGELF
TRBJ2-7 | TRBV25-1 | ASSVGQGTYEQY
TRBJ1-3 | TRBV5-1 | ASSLNPITGSSGNTIY
TRBJ2-3 | TRBV3-1/TRBV3-2 | ASTTTGSSTDTQY
TRBJ1-2 | TRBV6-5 | ASTTDPLILYGYT
TRBJ1-5 | TRBV4-2 | ASSQDRTGSYQPQH
TRBJ1-2 | TRBV2 | ACAQDINYGYT
TRBJ1-1 | TRBV7-2 | ASSLRLSNTEAF
TRBJ1-5 | TRBV5-1 | ASSLEVNQPQH
TRBJ2-7 | TRBV6-5 | ASSYWDRPYEQY
TRBJ1-5 | TRBV2 | ASSGLQSISNQPQH
TRBJ1-1 | TRBV3-1/TRBV3-2 | ASSSAWGDTEAF
TRBJ2-6 | TRBV5-1 | ASSLKGTDHSGANVLT
TRBJ2-1 | TRBV7-2 | ASSLARGGEQF
TRBJ2-3 | TRBV27 | ASGVRGLTDTQY
TRBJ2-1 | TRBV7-9 | ASSPTSSSDNEQF
TRBJ1-2 | TRBV11-2 | ASSHHVSEDGYT
TRBJ2-7 | TRBV4-1 | ASSQDPKYEQY
TRBJ2-3 | TRBV5-1 | ARTGSSTDTQY
TRBJ1-3 | TRBV20-1 | SASKGGHGNTIY
TRBJ2-1 | TRBV5-8 | ASSSREGLRGQF
TRBJ1-1 | TRBV5-1 | ASSWDPANTEAF
TRBJ1-2 | TRBV5-1 | ASSPDRDGYT
TRBJ2-7 | TRBV4-2 | ASSQERGGSYEQY
TRBJ1-5 | TRBV6-5 | ASTLGQGLQPQH
TRBJ1-1 | TRBV2 | ASDWPGNTEAF
TRBJ1-1 | TRBV2 | ASSAPGIGNTEAF
TRBJ1-2 | TRBV14 | ASSQGFPYGYT
TRBJ2-3 | TRBV2 | ASSEQGFGNTDTQY
TRBJ1-3 | TRBV2 | ASSEEAGSLGNTIY
TRBJ1-5 | TRBV6-5 | ASGVQGNQPQH
TRBJ1-2 | TRBV6-2/TRBV6-3 | ASSTRIGYT
TRBJ1-1 | TRBV6-5 | ASRGDSTEAF
TRBJ1-2 | TRBV4-1 | ASSQDSGGINYGYT
TRBJ1-2 | TRBV30 | AWTYPGDPN
TRBJ1-2 | TRBV27 | ASSLDGSYGYT
TRBJ1-1 | TRBV10-2 | ASSEELGPTEAF
TRBJ2-2 | TRBV7-3 | ASSPPGGNTGELF
TRBJ1-6 | TRBV19 | ASRLAGQFLNSPLH
TRBJ2-1 | TRBV5-1 | ASSPSAGGHNEQF